Sequencing of this T cell receptor beta chain was carried out in a study of Graves' ophthalmopathy and Graves' hyperthyroidism. With 4 bases removed from V and 3 bases from J, the gap between germline ends came to 11 bases. This CDR3 spans 13 amino acids. Germline CDR1 and CDR2: SGHRS and YFSETQ. If patients had other autoimmune diseases, uncontrolled infections, pregnancy or lactation, they were excluded. From fresh peripheral blood, roughly 11 ml in volume, the PBMCs were obtained. In this sample, this clonotype turned up a few times. RNA transcripts were the source from which TCR beta CDR3 regions were amplified. HTBI primers were employed in first-round RT-PCR, then a second-round multiplex PCR followed. Using its own MiXCR run on the multiplex PCR reads, TCRdb lists one record per CDR3 protein. The sample holds hundreds of thousands of distinct CDR3 sequences, just over 40% seen once.

The rearrangement uses TRBV5-1 and TRBJ2-7; D assignment may be TRBD1 or TRBD2 (5 bases each). The source is an adult man with Graves' ophthalmopathy. Specimen: peripheral blood. The CDR3 nucleotides are TGCGCCAGCAGCCCGGGACCACACTACGAGCAGTACTTC. Translation: CASSPGPHYEQYF. The entire variable domain, with the rest obtained from reference TRBV5-1 and TRBJ2-7, is as follows: KAGVTQTPRYLIKTRGQQVTLSCSPISGHRSVSWYQQTPGQGLQFLFEYFSETQRNKGNFPGRFSGRQFSNSRSEMNVSTLELGDSALYLCASSPGPHYEQYFGPGTRLTVT.